This T cell receptor (beta chain) was observed in a study of human T cells and chemical hapten exposure. Study-level background: Yields of TCR per sample differed, chiefly owing to small differences in pooled library volume.

The time point: pre-sensitization, week 0. Treatment defined: therapeutic diphenylcyclopropenone sensitization with weekly scalp DPC. This clonotype was seen ten or more times. Each cDNA molecule in the library carried unique molecular identifiers. TCRdb re-called the RACE reads with MiXCR, one entry per CDR3 protein. The sample has some 330,000 distinct CDR3 sequences; 4.5% to 5.5% are singletons. V lost 5 bases and J lost 5, with 15 bases in between. CDR3 length equals 14 residues. The source is a woman in her late teens or twenties with alopecia areata. Some clones in this sample may be carry-over from other donors' samples. The sample consisted of whole blood, taken in connection with sensitization to the hapten diphenylcyclopropenone (DPC). This chain connects TRBV12-3 or TRBV12-4 to TRBJ1-1; tentative D call: TRBD1 (5 bases). CDR3 nucleotide sequence: TGTGCCAGCAGTACAGGACCGCCCAGTACTGAAGCTTTCTTT. Translation gives CASSTGPPSTEAFF.